The rows below give T cell receptor beta chains drawn from one sample of a study of blood T cells in healthy people across ages. TCRdb called the 5' RACE reads again in MiXCR, with one record for every CDR3 protein. The table shows about 640,000 distinct CDR3 sequences, with under 65% occurring only once. Sequencing was done on a sample of blood. These receptor sequences come from a man aged 55 to 70 in good health. Each CDR3 is given with its conserved first and last residue. The order of the fields is V gene, D gene, clone size, J gene, CDR3 protein, CDR3 DNA. D genes are given only for firm matches. Expanded clones get a size class; other rows say once, few or many, or leave the size out.

V gene: TRBV29-1
D gene: .
clone size: .
J gene: TRBJ2-7
CDR3 protein: CSVEVGPVQYF
CDR3 DNA: TGCAGCGTTGAAGTCGGGCCGGTGCAGTACTTC

V gene: TRBV21-1
D gene: .
clone size: .
J gene: TRBJ1-4
CDR3 protein: CASSPPGQVFEKLFF
CDR3 DNA: TGTGCCAGCAGCCCGCCGGGACAGGTTTTTGAAAAACTGTTTTTT

V gene: TRBV4-2
D gene: .
clone size: .
J gene: TRBJ2-2
CDR3 protein: CASSQGNLNTGELFF
CDR3 DNA: TGTGCCAGCAGCCAAGGAAACCTGAACACCGGGGAGCTGTTTTTT

V gene: TRBV5-1
D gene: TRBD1
clone size: .
J gene: TRBJ2-7
CDR3 protein: CASSLRPGQGSYEQYF
CDR3 DNA: TGCGCCAGCAGCTTGAGGCCGGGACAGGGGTCCTACGAGCAGTACTTC

V gene: TRBV12-3/TRBV12-4
D gene: .
clone size: .
J gene: TRBJ2-4
CDR3 protein: CASSLEGAGLGKNIQYF
CDR3 DNA: TGTGCCAGCAGTTTAGAAGGGGCAGGGTTGGGAAAAAACATTCAGTACTTC

V gene: TRBV5-1
D gene: .
clone size: .
J gene: TRBJ2-2
CDR3 protein: CASSLLSPSTGELFF
CDR3 DNA: TGCGCCAGCAGCTTGTTGTCACCAAGTACCGGGGAGCTGTTTTTT

V gene: TRBV5-1
D gene: .
clone size: few
J gene: TRBJ2-7
CDR3 protein: CASSFAPPLDEQYF
CDR3 DNA: TGCGCCAGCAGCTTTGCCCCCCCTTTGGACGAGCAGTACTTC

V gene: TRBV4-1
D gene: TRBD1
clone size: few
J gene: TRBJ2-7
CDR3 protein: CASSLNDRESYEQYF
CDR3 DNA: TGCGCCAGCAGCCTAAATGACAGGGAGTCCTACGAGCAGTACTTC

V gene: TRBV5-1
D gene: .
clone size: .
J gene: TRBJ2-3
CDR3 protein: CASRLIEGTDTQYF
CDR3 DNA: TGCGCCAGCAGATTAATAGAGGGAACAGATACGCAGTATTTT

V gene: TRBV28
D gene: .
clone size: .
J gene: TRBJ2-5
CDR3 protein: CASSFVGRGGGETQYF
CDR3 DNA: TGTGCCAGCAGTTTTGTAGGCAGGGGCGGTGGAGAGACCCAGTACTTC

V gene: TRBV29-1
D gene: .
clone size: .
J gene: TRBJ1-2
CDR3 protein: CSAEYYGYTF
CDR3 DNA: TGCAGCGCTGAGTACTATGGCTACACCTTC

V gene: TRBV5-5
D gene: TRBD1
clone size: .
J gene: TRBJ1-2
CDR3 protein: CASSFMLTGAYGYTF
CDR3 DNA: TGTGCCAGCAGCTTTATGCTGACAGGGGCTTATGGCTACACCTTC

V gene: TRBV7-9
D gene: .
clone size: .
J gene: TRBJ1-4
CDR3 protein: CASSLASGQRNEKLFF
CDR3 DNA: TGTGCCAGCAGCTTAGCCTCGGGTCAACGTAATGAAAAACTGTTTTTT

V gene: TRBV9
D gene: .
clone size: .
J gene: TRBJ1-2
CDR3 protein: CASSVAGRNYGYTF
CDR3 DNA: TGTGCCAGCAGCGTAGCGGGCCGAAACTATGGCTACACCTTC

V gene: TRBV25-1
D gene: .
clone size: .
J gene: TRBJ2-1
CDR3 protein: CASSPGNEQFF
CDR3 DNA: TGTGCCAGCAGCCCCGGAAATGAGCAGTTCTTC

V gene: TRBV28
D gene: .
clone size: .
J gene: TRBJ1-5
CDR3 protein: CASTAGNQPQHF
CDR3 DNA: TGTGCCAGCACCGCGGGCAATCAGCCCCAGCATTTT

V gene: TRBV6-6
D gene: .
clone size: .
J gene: TRBJ2-7
CDR3 protein: CASSSPQGAYEQYF
CDR3 DNA: TGTGCCAGCAGTTCCCCACAGGGAGCCTACGAGCAGTACTTC

V gene: TRBV20-1
D gene: TRBD2
clone size: many
J gene: TRBJ2-7
CDR3 protein: CSARDGRGGSYEQYF
CDR3 DNA: TGCAGTGCTAGAGATGGGAGGGGCGGCTCCTACGAGCAGTACTTC

V gene: TRBV25-1
D gene: TRBD1
clone size: .
J gene: TRBJ2-3
CDR3 protein: CASSGDRVGNTQYF
CDR3 DNA: TGTGCCAGCAGTGGGGACAGGGTCGGAAATACGCAGTATTTT

V gene: TRBV29-1
D gene: .
clone size: few
J gene: TRBJ1-4
CDR3 protein: CSVGNRNEKLFF
CDR3 DNA: TGCAGCGTCGGAAACCGGAATGAAAAACTGTTTTTT

V gene: TRBV2
D gene: .
clone size: .
J gene: TRBJ2-2
CDR3 protein: CASSETAGELFF
CDR3 DNA: TGTGCCAGCAGTGAAACAGCCGGGGAGCTGTTTTTT

V gene: TRBV5-1
D gene: .
clone size: .
J gene: TRBJ2-7
CDR3 protein: CASSLDDPSYEQYF
CDR3 DNA: TGCGCCAGCAGCTTAGACGATCCGAGCTACGAGCAGTACTTC

V gene: TRBV18
D gene: .
clone size: .
J gene: TRBJ1-6
CDR3 protein: CASSPQENSPLHF
CDR3 DNA: TGTGCCAGCTCACCACAGGAGAATTCACCCCTCCACTTT

V gene: TRBV29-1
D gene: .
clone size: .
J gene: TRBJ2-3
CDR3 protein: CSVQGGLTDTQYF
CDR3 DNA: TGCAGCGTTCAAGGGGGACTGACAGATACGCAGTATTTT

V gene: TRBV11-2
D gene: TRBD1
clone size: .
J gene: TRBJ2-5
CDR3 protein: CASSLGQGSETQYF
CDR3 DNA: TGTGCCAGCAGCTTGGGACAGGGCTCAGAGACCCAGTACTTC

V gene: TRBV29-1
D gene: .
clone size: few
J gene: TRBJ2-3
CDR3 protein: CSVDNRGQPDTQYF
CDR3 DNA: TGCAGCGTTGATAACCGAGGGCAGCCAGATACGCAGTATTTT